This section outlines one T cell receptor beta chain sequence together with its context. Its cognate antigen is unknown. Time point: persistent/refractory GD, antithyroid drugs over 5 years with positive TRAb. Extracted RNA from PBMCs served as the source of the TCR library. The CDR3 contains 16 residues. In germline, CDR1 is MNHNS, CDR2 SASEGT. Trimming removed 2 bases from V and 5 bases from J; junction bases left unmatched: 10. Libraries of TCR beta came from iRepertoire HTBI primers plus Arm-PCR of CDR3 regions. Each CDR3 protein is one row after TCRdb ran MiXCR on the multiplex PCR reads. The repertoire holds a few hundred thousand distinct CDR3 sequences, with approximately 25% as singletons. This specimen belongs to a study of regulatory T cells in long-lasting Graves disease. General study points: Preferential use of TRBV28, TRBJ1-2 and TRBJ2-5 was seen in persistent disease.

This TCR derives from a woman aged 40 to 49 with Graves disease. Specimen: peripheral blood mononuclear cells (PBMCs), collected when the disease was refractory, from a patient treated with antithyroid drugs. V gene TRBV6-1 combines with J gene TRBJ2-5; TRBD2 agrees at 8 bases. The CDR3 region is CASSEWSSGMGETQYF. The CDR3 coding sequence is TGTGCCAGCAGTGAATGGAGTAGCGGGATGGGCGAGACCCAGTACTTC.